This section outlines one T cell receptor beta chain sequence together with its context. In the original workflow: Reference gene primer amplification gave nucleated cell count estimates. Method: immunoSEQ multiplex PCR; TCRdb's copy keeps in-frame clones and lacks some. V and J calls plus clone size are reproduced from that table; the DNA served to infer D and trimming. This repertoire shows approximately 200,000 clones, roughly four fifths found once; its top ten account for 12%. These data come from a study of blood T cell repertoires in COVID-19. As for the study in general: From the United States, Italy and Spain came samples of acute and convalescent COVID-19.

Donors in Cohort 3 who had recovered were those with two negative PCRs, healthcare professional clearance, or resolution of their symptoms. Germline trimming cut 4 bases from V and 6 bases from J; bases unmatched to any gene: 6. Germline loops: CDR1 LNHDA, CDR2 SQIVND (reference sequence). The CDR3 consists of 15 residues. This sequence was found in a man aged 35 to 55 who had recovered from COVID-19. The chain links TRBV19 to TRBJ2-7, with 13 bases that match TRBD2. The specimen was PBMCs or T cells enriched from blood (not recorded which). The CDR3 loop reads CASSTTLAGGGEQYF. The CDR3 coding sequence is TGTGCCAGTAGTACGACACTAGCGGGAGGGGGCGAGCAGTACTTC.